The clone carrying this T cell receptor beta chain was detected many times. The antigen remains unidentified. The sample belongs to a study of Graves' ophthalmopathy and Graves' hyperthyroidism. Study at large: There was a collection of peripheral blood at initial diagnosis, before any treatment. Notes on the study in general: Blood also held most thyroid clonotypes expanded above 0.001 frequency.

The authors isolated PBMCs from around 10 ml of fresh peripheral blood. Trimming took 5 bases from V and 3 from J; bases not matched to a gene: 6. Per the germline V gene, CDR1 is MNHEY and CDR2 is SVGAGI. The CDR3 covers 15 residues. Amplification of the TCR beta CDR3 regions used RNA transcripts (as template). An initial RT-PCR round employing HTBI primers preceded a second-round multiplex PCR. One entry per CDR3 protein results from TCRdb running MiXCR on the multiplex PCR reads. The sample records about 340,000 distinct CDR3 sequences, roughly 16% being singletons. The chain links TRBV6-5 to TRBJ2-7, with 11 nucleotides matching TRBD2. Sequencing was performed on peripheral blood. The sequence came from an adult man with Graves' ophthalmopathy. DNA for the CDR3: TGTGCCAGCAGTCCCCTAGCGGGAGGACGCTACGAGCAGTACTTC. As protein: CASSPLAGGRYEQYF.